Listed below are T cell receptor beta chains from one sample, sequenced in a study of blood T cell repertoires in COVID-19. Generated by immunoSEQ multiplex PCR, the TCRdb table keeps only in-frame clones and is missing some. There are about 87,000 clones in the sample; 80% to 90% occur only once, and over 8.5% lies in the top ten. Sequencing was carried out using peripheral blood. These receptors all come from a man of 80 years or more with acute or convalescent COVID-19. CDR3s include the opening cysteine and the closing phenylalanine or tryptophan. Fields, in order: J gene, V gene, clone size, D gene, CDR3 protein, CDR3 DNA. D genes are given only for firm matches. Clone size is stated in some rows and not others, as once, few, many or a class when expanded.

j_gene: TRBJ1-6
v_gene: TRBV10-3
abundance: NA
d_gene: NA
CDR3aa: CAIREGESSNSPLHF
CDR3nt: TGTGCCATCAGGGAGGGGGAGTCCTCGAATTCACCCCTCCACTTT

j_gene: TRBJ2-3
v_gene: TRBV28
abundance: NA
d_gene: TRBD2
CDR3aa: CASSPSRSGRFTDTQYF
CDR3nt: TGTGCCAGCAGTCCCTCGCGGAGCGGGAGATTCACAGATACGCAGTATTTT

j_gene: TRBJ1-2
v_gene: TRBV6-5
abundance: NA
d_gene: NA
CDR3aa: CASSLTGYGYTF
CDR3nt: TGTGCCAGCAGTTTGACGGGCTATGGCTACACCTTC

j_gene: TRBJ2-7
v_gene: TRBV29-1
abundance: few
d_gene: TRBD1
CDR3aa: CSVKHQGAVQGEQYF
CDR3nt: TGCAGCGTTAAGCATCAGGGGGCTGTGCAGGGAGAGCAGTACTTC

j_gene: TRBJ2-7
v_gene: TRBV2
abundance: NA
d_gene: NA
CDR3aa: CASSTTVSYEQYF
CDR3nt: TGTGCCAGCAGTACGACAGTCTCCTACGAGCAGTACTTC

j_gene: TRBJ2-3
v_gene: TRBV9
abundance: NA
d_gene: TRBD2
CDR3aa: CASSVGGRAGDTQYF
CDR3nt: TGTGCCAGCAGCGTAGGAGGGAGGGCCGGAGATACGCAGTATTTT

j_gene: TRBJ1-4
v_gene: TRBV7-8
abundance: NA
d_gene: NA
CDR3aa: CASTQEGSEKLFF
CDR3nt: TGTGCCAGCACCCAGGAGGGGAGTGAAAAACTGTTTTTT

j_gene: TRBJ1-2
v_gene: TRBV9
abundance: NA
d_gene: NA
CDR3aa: CASSGPGVVRSDGYTF
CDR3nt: TGTGCCAGCAGCGGCCCCGGAGTCGTCCGTTCCGATGGCTACACCTTC

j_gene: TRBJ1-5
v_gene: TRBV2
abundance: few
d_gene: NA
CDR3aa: CASSEFDRSNQPQHF
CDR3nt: TGTGCCAGCAGTGAGTTTGACAGGTCCAATCAGCCCCAGCATTTT

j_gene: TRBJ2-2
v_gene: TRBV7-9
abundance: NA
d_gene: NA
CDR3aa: CASSLAQGLRSTGELFF
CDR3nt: TGTGCCAGCAGCTTAGCCCAGGGGTTGAGGAGCACCGGGGAGCTGTTTTTT

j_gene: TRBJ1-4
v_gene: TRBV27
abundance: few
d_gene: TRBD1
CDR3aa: CASSRTGSRREKLFF
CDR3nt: TGTGCCAGCAGTCGGACAGGCAGCCGAAGAGAAAAACTGTTTTTT

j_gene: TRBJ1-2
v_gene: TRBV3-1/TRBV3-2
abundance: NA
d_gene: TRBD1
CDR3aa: CASSQDKGANGYTF
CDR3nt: TGTGCCAGCAGCCAAGATAAGGGGGCAAATGGCTACACCTTC

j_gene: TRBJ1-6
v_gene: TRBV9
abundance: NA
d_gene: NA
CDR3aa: CASSGRGGWDSPLHF
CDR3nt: TGTGCCAGCAGCGGTCGAGGGGGTTGGGATTCACCCCTCCACTTT

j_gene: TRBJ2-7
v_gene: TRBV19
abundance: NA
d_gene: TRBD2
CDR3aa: CASSIVGSGSYEQYF
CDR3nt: TGTGCCAGTAGTATAGTTGGTAGCGGGAGCTACGAGCAGTACTTC

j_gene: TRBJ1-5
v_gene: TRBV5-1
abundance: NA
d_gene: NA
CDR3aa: CASSSSSGGGNQPQHF
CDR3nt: TGCGCCAGCAGCTCCTCTTCCGGGGGTGGGAATCAGCCCCAGCATTTT

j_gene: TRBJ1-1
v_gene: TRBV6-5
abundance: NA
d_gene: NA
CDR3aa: CASISQKEAFF
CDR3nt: TGTGCCAGCATAAGTCAGAAGGAAGCTTTCTTT

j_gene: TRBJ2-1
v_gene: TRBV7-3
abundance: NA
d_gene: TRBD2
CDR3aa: CASSPNGLAGYNEQFF
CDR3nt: TGTGCCAGCAGCCCCAATGGGCTAGCGGGGTACAATGAGCAGTTCTTC

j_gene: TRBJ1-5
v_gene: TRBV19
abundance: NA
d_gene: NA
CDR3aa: CASSRDKSFGQPQHF
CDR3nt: TGTGCCAGTAGCAGGGACAAGTCCTTTGGTCAGCCCCAGCATTTT

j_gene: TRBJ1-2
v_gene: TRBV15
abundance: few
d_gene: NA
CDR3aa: CATSRDGGEYGYTF
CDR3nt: TGTGCCACCAGCAGAGATGGAGGGGAGTATGGCTACACCTTC

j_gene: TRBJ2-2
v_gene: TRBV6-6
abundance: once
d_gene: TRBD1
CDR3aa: CAVKWDRNTGELFF
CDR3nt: TGTGCCGTAAAGTGGGACAGGAACACCGGGGAGCTGTTTTTT

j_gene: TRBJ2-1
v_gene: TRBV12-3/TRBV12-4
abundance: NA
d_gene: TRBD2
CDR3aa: CASVIGLADEQFF
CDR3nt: TGTGCCAGCGTCATAGGCCTAGCGGATGAGCAGTTCTTC

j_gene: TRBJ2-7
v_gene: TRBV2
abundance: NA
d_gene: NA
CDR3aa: CASSVAFYEQYF
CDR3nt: TGTGCCAGCAGTGTGGCCTTCTACGAGCAGTACTTC

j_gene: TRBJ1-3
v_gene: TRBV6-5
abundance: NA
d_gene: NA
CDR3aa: CASSSGGGNTIYF
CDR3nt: TGTGCCAGCAGTTCCGGGGGAGGAAACACCATATATTTT

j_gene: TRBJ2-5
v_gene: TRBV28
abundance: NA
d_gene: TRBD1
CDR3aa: CASSLRTGGSQETQYF
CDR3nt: TGTGCCAGCAGTTTGCGTACAGGGGGTTCCCAAGAGACCCAGTACTTC

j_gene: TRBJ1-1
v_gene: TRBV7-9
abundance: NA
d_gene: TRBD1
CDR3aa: CASSFTGTVTEAFF
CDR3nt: TGTGCCAGCAGCTTTACAGGGACAGTCACTGAAGCTTTCTTT

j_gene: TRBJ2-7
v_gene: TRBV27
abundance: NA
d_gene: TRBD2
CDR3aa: CASSRSGAGGVYEQYF
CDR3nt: TGTGCCAGCAGCCGTTCTGGAGCGGGAGGCGTTTACGAGCAGTACTTC

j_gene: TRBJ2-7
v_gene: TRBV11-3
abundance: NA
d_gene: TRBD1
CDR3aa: CASSPTGAGSYEQYF
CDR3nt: TGTGCCAGCAGCCCCACAGGGGCGGGCTCCTACGAGCAGTACTTC

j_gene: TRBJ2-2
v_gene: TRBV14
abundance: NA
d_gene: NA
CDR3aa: CASSRGSNTGELFF
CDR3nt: TGTGCCAGCAGCCGGGGCTCGAACACCGGGGAGCTGTTTTTT